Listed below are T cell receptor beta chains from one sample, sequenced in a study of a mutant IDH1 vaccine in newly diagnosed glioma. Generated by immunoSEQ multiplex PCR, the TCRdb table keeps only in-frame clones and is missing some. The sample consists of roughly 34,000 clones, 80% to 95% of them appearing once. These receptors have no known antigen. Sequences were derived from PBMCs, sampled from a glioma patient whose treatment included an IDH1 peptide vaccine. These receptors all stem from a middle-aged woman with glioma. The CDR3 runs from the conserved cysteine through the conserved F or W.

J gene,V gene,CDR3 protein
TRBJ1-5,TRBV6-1,CASRRRQDNQPQHF
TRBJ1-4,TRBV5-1,CASSLVQGVNEKLFF
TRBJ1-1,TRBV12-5,CASGLGDRAFEAFF
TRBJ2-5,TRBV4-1,CASSQTPTSGKSETQYF
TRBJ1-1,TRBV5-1,CASSWAGGNTEAFF
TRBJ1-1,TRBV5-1,CASSLVDETMNTEAFF
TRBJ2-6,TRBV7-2,CASSLVLGSSGANVLTF
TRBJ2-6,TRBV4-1,CASSQVVSGGSGANVLTF
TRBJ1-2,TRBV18,CASSPLEGGGYTF
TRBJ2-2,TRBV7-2,CASSLTSGGGTGELFF
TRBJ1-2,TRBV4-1,CASSQERNTGYTF
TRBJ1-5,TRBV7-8,CASSLGQGTNNQPQHF
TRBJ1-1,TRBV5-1,CASSIGSGYSPMNTEAFF
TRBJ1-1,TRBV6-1,CASTGGITEAFF
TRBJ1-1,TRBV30,CAWSIGGTEAFF
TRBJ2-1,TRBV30,CAWSVLAGEWEQFF
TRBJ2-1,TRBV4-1,CASSHYNEQFF
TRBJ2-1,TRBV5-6,CASSLGAFNEQFF
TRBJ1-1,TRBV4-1,CASSLYRGPGQLTSVSTEAFF
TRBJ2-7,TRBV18,CASSSGLAGDEQYF